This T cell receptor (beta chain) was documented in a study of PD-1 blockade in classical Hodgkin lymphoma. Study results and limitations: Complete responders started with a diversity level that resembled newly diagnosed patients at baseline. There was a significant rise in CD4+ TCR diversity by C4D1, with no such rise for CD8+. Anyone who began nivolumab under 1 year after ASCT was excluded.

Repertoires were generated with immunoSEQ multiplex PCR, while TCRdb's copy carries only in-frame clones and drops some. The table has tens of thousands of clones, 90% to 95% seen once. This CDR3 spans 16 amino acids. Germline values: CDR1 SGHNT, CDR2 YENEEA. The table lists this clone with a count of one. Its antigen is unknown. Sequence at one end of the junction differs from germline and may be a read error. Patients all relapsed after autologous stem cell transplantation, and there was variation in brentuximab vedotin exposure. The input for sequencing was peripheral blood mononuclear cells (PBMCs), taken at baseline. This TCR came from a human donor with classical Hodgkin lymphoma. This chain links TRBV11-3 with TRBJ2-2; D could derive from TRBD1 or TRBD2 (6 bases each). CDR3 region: CASSLDSGAYTRELFF. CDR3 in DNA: TGTGCCAGCAGCTTAGATTCGGGGGCTTACACCAGGGAGCTGTTTTTT.